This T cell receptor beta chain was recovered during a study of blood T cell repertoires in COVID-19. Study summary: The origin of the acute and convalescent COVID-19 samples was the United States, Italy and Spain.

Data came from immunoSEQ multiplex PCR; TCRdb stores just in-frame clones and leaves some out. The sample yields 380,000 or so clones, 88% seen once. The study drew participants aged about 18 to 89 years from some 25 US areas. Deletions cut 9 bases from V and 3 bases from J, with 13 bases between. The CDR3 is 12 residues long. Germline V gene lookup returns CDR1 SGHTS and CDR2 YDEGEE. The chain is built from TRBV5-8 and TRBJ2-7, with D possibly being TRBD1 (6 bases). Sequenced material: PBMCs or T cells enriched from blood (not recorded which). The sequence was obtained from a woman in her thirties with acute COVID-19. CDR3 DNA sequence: TGTGCCACCACCCGGGACATCTACGAGCAGTACTTC. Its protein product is CATTRDIYEQYF.